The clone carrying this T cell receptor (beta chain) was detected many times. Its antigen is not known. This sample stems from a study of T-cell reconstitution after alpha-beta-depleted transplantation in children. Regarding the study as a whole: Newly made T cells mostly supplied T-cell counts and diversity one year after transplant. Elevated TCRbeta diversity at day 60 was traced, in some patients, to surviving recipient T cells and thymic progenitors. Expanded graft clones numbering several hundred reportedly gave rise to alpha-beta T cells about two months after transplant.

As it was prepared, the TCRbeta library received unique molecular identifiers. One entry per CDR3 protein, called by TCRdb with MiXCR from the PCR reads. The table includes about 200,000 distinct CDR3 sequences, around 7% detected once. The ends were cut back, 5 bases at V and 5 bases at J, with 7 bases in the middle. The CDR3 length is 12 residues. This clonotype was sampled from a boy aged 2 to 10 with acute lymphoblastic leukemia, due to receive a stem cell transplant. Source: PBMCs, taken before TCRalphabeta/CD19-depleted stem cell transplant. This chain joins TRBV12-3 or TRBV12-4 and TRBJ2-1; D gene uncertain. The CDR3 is CASSPSNNEQFF. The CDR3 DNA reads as TGTGCCAGCAGTCCCAGTAACAATGAGCAGTTCTTC.